This record concerns one TCR beta chain sequence. Antigen: not known. The donors were in the approximately 120-subject validation cohort; that cohort was separate from the approximately 700-subject first cohort. V gave up 0 bases and J gave up 7 bases; unmatched junction bases: 10. Germline V CDR1 and CDR2: LNHDA, SQIVND (reference sequence). The CDR3 has 16 residues. This sample was taken from a study of cytomegalovirus exposure and HLA in healthy donors. Study-wide points: Researchers counted about 150 TCR beta chains as cytomegalovirus-associated. Using the classifier, cytomegalovirus status was reportedly diagnosed with high specificity and sensitivity. The tendency of first-cohort TCR clusters to co-occur in the 120 or so validation repertoires was the finding of a later analysis.

The table came from immunoSEQ multiplex PCR; TCRdb's copy has only in-frame clones and leaves some out. The table has about 240,000 clones, 70% to 90% seen once; the top ten hold 0.95% to 1.5%. Sequenced material: PBMCs. The gene calls are TRBV19 and TRBJ2-7; TRBD1 aligns across 9 bases. The receptor was isolated from a woman in her thirties in good health and CMV-seropositive. CDR3 protein: CASSIDLDRGPREQYF. The CDR3 nucleotides are TGTGCCAGTAGTATAGATCTGGACAGGGGTCCGCGGGAGCAGTACTTC.